This entry is about one TCR beta chain. Its target is not known. The record originates from a study of cytomegalovirus exposure and HLA in healthy donors. Points from the study as a whole: The likely explanation for a cluster of highly shared sequence variants was sequencing artifact. There were several of the most significant clusters that appeared linked to common viral pathogens in a later analysis.

CDR3 length equals 14 residues. Looked up from germline, CDR1 is MNHNY and CDR2 is SVGAGI (reference sequence). Healthy bone marrow donors made up the cohort. Researchers ran the PCR with 60 Vbeta and 13 Jbeta primers. This table comes from immunoSEQ multiplex PCR, and its TCRdb copy is limited to in-frame clones, with some not included. This table has over 130,000 clones, about 79% appearing once. V usage is TRBV6-6 and J usage is TRBJ2-5; TRBD1 matches 7 bases. The DNA end is more similar to TRBJ2-7, so the J call may be wrong. The source of this sequence is a male donor in good health and CMV-seronegative. Specimen: PBMCs. The CDR3 sequence: CASRKTGSSYEQYF. As DNA, the CDR3 is TGTGCCAGCAGAAAGACAGGGAGCTCCTACGAGCAGTACTTC.